This TCR beta chain was sequenced in a study of response to subunit inactivated influenza vaccine. This clonotype occurred a few times. Its specificity is not known. Trimming took off 5 bases at V and 0 bases at J, with 7 bases between the two ends. This CDR3 is built from 13 residues. CDR1 and CDR2 from the germline V gene are SNHLY and FYNNEI. Study observations and caveats: Every seasonal influenza vaccination brings in few new T cells, the authors suggested.

TCRdb re-called the RT-PCR reads with MiXCR, one entry per CDR3 protein. Here the sample spans roughly 170,000 distinct CDR3 sequences, about 9% being singletons. The sample in question was non-naive T cells sorted from PBMCs, obtained on the day of vaccination. The chain links TRBV2 to TRBJ1-1, with unresolved D. The source is a man in his fifties or sixties who received an inactivated influenza vaccine. The CDR3 sequence is CASSKRLNTEAFF. The DNA of the CDR3 is TGTGCCAGCAGTAAGCGATTGAACACTGAAGCTTTCTTT.